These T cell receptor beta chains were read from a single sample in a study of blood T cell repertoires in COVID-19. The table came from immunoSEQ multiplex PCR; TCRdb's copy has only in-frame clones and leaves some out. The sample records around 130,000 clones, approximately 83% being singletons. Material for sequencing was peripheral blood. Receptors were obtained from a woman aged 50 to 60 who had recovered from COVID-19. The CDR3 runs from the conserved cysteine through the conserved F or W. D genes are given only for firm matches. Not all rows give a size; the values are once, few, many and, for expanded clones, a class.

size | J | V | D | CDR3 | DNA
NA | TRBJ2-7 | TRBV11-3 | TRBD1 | CASSPRDRGPVGYEQYF | TGTGCCAGCAGCCCCCGGGACAGGGGGCCTGTAGGCTACGAGCAGTACTTC
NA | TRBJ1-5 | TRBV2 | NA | CASSVEGQPQHF | TGTGCCAGCAGTGTGGAGGGCCAGCCCCAGCATTTT
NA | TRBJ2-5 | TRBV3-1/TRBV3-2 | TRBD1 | CASSPGTAQETQYF | TGTGCCAGCAGCCCCGGGACAGCCCAAGAGACCCAGTACTTC
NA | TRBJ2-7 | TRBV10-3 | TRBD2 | CAISESIFVSSGTTLRDEQYF | TGTGCCATCAGTGAGTCGATATTTGTGTCTAGCGGGACGACCCTACGAGACGAGCAGTACTTC
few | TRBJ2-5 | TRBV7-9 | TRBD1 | CASSSTGGLRETQYF | TGTGCCAGCAGCTCAACAGGGGGCTTGAGAGAGACCCAGTACTTC
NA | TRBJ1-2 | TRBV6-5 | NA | CASSYDPGVYGYTF | TGTGCCAGCAGTTACGACCCAGGGGTCTATGGCTACACCTTC
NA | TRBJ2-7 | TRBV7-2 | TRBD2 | CASSLVPGGAYEQYF | TGTGCCAGCAGCTTAGTCCCCGGGGGGGCCTACGAGCAGTACTTC
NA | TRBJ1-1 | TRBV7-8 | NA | CASSSKGRYTEAFF | TGTGCCAGCAGCTCCAAGGGGAGGTACACTGAAGCTTTCTTT
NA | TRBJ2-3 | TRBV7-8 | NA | CASSLSGYTQYF | TGTGCCAGCAGCCTCTCGGGGTATACGCAGTATTTT
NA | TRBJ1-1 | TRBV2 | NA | CATQLMNTEAFF | TGTGCCACCCAGTTAATGAACACTGAAGCTTTCTTT
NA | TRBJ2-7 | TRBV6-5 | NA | CASIHSQGYEQYF | TGTGCCAGCATCCACTCCCAGGGCTACGAGCAGTACTTC
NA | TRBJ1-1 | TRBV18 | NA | CASSSDLNTEAFF | TGTGCCAGCTCATCCGACTTGAACACTGAAGCTTTCTTT
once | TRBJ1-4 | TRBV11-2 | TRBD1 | CASTDRGEREKLFF | TGTGCCAGCACCGACAGGGGGGAAAGGGAAAAACTGTTTTTT
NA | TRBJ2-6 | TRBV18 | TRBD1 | CASSRDSSVGANVLTF | TGTGCCAGCTCACGGGACAGCTCAGTTGGGGCCAACGTCCTGACTTTC
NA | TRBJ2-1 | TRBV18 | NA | CASSPPGGRAQGGEQFF | TGTGCCAGCTCACCACCAGGAGGAAGGGCCCAGGGGGGTGAGCAGTTCTTC
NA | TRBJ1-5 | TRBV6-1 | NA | CASSEGWGGNQPQHF | TGTGCCAGCAGTGAAGGGTGGGGCGGCAATCAGCCCCAGCATTTT
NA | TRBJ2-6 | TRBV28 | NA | CASEDRLLSGANVLTF | TGTGCCAGCGAAGACAGGTTGCTCTCTGGGGCCAACGTCCTGACTTTC
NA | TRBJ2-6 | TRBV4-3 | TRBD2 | CASSQDNGRASGANVLTF | TGCGCCAGCAGCCAAGATAACGGGAGGGCCTCGGGGGCCAACGTCCTGACTTTC
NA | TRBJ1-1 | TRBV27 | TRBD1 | CASRRDRGGSAFF | TGTGCCAGCAGACGGGACAGGGGTGGGTCAGCTTTCTTT
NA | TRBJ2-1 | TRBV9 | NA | CASSARSSSYNEQFF | TGTGCCAGCAGCGCCCGCTCTAGCTCCTACAATGAGCAGTTCTTC
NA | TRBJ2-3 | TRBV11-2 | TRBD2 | CASSLGGAGNF | TGTGCCAGCAGCTTAGGGGGAGCGGGGAATTTT
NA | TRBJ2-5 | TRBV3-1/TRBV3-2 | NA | CASSQNQGQETQYF | TGTGCCAGCAGCCAAAACCAGGGCCAAGAGACCCAGTACTTC
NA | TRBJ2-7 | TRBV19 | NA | CASSMSTGSPSYEQYF | TGTGCCAGTAGTATGTCCACAGGGAGTCCATCCTACGAGCAGTACTTC
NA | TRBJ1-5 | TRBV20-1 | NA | CSARGGGPQHF | TGCAGTGCTAGAGGGGGGGGGCCCCAGCATTTT
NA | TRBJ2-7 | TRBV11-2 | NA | CASSLRVPGKRYYEQYF | TGTGCCAGCAGCTTACGAGTCCCGGGAAAAAGATACTACGAGCAGTACTTC
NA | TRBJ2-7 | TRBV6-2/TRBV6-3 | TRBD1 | CASSPRGQGSYEQYF | TGTGCCAGCAGCCCACGGGGACAGGGCTCCTACGAGCAGTACTTC
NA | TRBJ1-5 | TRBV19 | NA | CASSIGHGGGNQPQHF | TGTGCCAGTAGTATAGGCCATGGGGGCGGAAATCAGCCCCAGCATTTT
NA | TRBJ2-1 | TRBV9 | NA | CASSVSSDNEQFF | TGTGCCAGCAGCGTTTCTAGCGATAATGAGCAGTTCTTC
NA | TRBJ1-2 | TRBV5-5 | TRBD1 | CASSLATGGSGGYTF | TGTGCCAGCAGCTTGGCGACAGGGGGCTCGGGTGGCTACACCTTC
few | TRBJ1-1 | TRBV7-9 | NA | CASSLRRGEAFF | TGTGCCAGCAGCCTCCGTAGGGGCGAAGCTTTCTTT
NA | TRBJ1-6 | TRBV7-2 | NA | CASSSSNSPLHF | TGTGCCAGCAGCTCCAGTAATTCACCCCTCCACTTT
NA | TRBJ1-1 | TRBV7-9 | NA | CASSLVSRGGIAFF | TGTGCCAGCAGCTTAGTTAGCCGGGGAGGGATAGCTTTCTTT
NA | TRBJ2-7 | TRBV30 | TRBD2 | CAWRAKLAGVYEQYF | TGTGCCTGGAGGGCAAAACTAGCGGGAGTGTACGAGCAGTACTTC
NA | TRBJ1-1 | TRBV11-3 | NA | CASSSPWSRENTEAFF | TGTGCCAGCAGCTCTCCCTGGTCCCGAGAGAACACTGAAGCTTTCTTT
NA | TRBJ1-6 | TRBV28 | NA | CASSLGDFNSPLHF | TGTGCCAGCAGTTTAGGGGACTTCAATTCACCCCTCCACTTT
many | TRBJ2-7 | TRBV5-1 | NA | CASSFGMGRNEQYF | TGCGCCAGCAGCTTCGGAATGGGGCGTAACGAGCAGTACTTC
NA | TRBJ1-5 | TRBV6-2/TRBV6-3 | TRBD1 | CASSPDRDNQPQHF | TGTGCCAGCAGCCCAGACAGGGACAATCAGCCCCAGCATTTT
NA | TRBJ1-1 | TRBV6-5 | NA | CASSQLNGGAFF | TGTGCCAGCAGTCAACTTAATGGGGGGGCTTTCTTT
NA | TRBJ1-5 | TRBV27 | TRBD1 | CASRDLQGGKDQPQHF | TGTGCCAGCAGAGATTTACAGGGGGGGAAGGATCAGCCCCAGCATTTT
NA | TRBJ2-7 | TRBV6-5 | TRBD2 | CASRRGAGGPYEQYF | TGTGCCAGTCGGCGGGGAGCGGGAGGGCCTTACGAGCAGTACTTC
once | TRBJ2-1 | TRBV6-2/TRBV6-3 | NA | CASSPQGGGFYEQFF | TGTGCCAGCAGCCCCCAAGGCGGGGGCTTCTATGAGCAGTTCTTC
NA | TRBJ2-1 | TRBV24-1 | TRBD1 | CATSASGGANEQFF | TGTGCCACCAGTGCCTCAGGGGGCGCGAATGAGCAGTTCTTC
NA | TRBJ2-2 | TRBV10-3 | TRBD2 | CASCPLAGGTGELFF | TGTGCCAGCTGTCCTCTAGCGGGAGGCACCGGGGAGCTGTTTTTT
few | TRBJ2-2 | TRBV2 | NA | CASSESGSNTGELFF | TGTGCCAGCAGTGAGTCGGGATCGAACACCGGGGAGCTGTTTTTT
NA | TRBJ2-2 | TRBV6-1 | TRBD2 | CASSPTSGRAGELFF | TGTGCCAGCAGTCCGACTAGCGGGAGAGCCGGGGAGCTGTTTTTT
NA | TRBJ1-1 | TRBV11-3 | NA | CASSLDSGLGAIWDTEAFF | TGTGCCAGCAGCTTAGATTCAGGGTTGGGGGCAATATGGGACACTGAAGCTTTCTTT
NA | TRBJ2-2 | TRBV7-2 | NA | CASSFSGTLNTGELFF | TGTGCCAGCAGCTTCTCCGGGACTCTGAACACCGGGGAGCTGTTTTTT
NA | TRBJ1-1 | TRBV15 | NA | CATSRDQQPTTEAFF | TGTGCCACCAGCAGAGATCAACAGCCGACCACTGAAGCTTTCTTT
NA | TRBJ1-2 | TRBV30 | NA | CAWSLRGGRYGYTF | TGTGCCTGGAGTTTAAGGGGGGGCCGCTATGGCTACACCTTC
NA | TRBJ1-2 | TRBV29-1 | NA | CSAGGGTATSYGYTF | TGCAGCGCCGGAGGCGGGACGGCCACTAGCTATGGCTACACCTTC
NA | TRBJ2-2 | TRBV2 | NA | CASRVARGELFF | TGTGCCAGCAGAGTAGCGAGGGGGGAGCTGTTTTTT
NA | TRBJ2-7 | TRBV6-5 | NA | CASSYRDRAGQYF | TGTGCCAGCAGTTACCGAGACAGGGCGGGACAGTACTTC
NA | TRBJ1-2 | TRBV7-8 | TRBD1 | CASSYRDSLYGYTF | TGTGCCAGCAGCTACCGGGACAGTTTATATGGCTACACCTTC
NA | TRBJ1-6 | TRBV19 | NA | CASSIGWGGVNSPLHF | TGTGCCAGTAGTATCGGCTGGGGGGGCGTGAATTCACCCCTCCACTTT